Listed below are T cell receptor beta chains from one sample, sequenced in a study of response to subunit inactivated influenza vaccine. TCRdb processed the RT-PCR reads anew with MiXCR; each CDR3 protein has one entry. This table holds about 570,000 distinct CDR3 sequences, over 9% found once. This sample also belongs to another study, concerning T cells expressing NK-cell markers.

The input for sequencing was PBMCs from blood, taken on the day of vaccination. The receptor source for this set is a man between 50 and 59 years old who received an inactivated influenza vaccine. The CDR3 runs from the conserved cysteine through the conserved F or W. D genes are given only for firm matches. Only part of the rows carry a size: once, few, many, or a class if the clone is expanded.

j_gene: TRBJ2-3; d_gene: TRBD2; abundance: many; v_gene: TRBV5-1; CDR3aa: CASSGSGGAADTQYF; CDR3nt: TGCGCCAGCAGCGGTAGCGGGGGGGCCGCAGATACGCAGTATTTT
j_gene: TRBJ2-7; d_gene: .; abundance: .; v_gene: TRBV3-1; CDR3aa: CASSQISSGPYEQYF; CDR3nt: TGTGCCAGCAGCCAAATCTCCTCGGGCCCCTACGAGCAGTACTTC
j_gene: TRBJ2-2; d_gene: .; abundance: many; v_gene: TRBV7-8; CDR3aa: CASSLGHSNTGELFF; CDR3nt: TGTGCCAGCAGCTTAGGACACTCGAACACCGGGGAGCTGTTTTTT
j_gene: TRBJ2-1; d_gene: .; abundance: many; v_gene: TRBV3-1; CDR3aa: CASSQVGRDKRGEQFF; CDR3nt: TGTGCCAGCAGCCAAGTGGGCAGGGACAAGAGGGGTGAGCAGTTCTTC
j_gene: TRBJ2-7; d_gene: .; abundance: few; v_gene: TRBV7-2; CDR3aa: CASSLVFHEQYF; CDR3nt: TGTGCCAGCAGCTTAGTATTCCACGAGCAGTACTTC
j_gene: TRBJ1-1; d_gene: .; abundance: many; v_gene: TRBV12-3/TRBV12-4; CDR3aa: CASHSQMNTEAFF; CDR3nt: TGTGCCAGTCACAGTCAAATGAACACTGAAGCTTTCTTT
j_gene: TRBJ2-7; d_gene: .; abundance: many; v_gene: TRBV29-1; CDR3aa: CSVEDREGEGVLYEQYF; CDR3nt: TGCAGCGTTGAAGATCGAGAGGGGGAGGGCGTATTGTACGAGCAGTACTTC
j_gene: TRBJ2-5; d_gene: .; abundance: few; v_gene: TRBV12-3/TRBV12-4; CDR3aa: CASSHLETQYF; CDR3nt: TGTGCCAGCAGTCATCTGGAGACCCAGTACTTC
j_gene: TRBJ2-1; d_gene: .; abundance: few; v_gene: TRBV12-5; CDR3aa: CASGLVYNEQFF; CDR3nt: TGTGCTAGTGGGCTTGTCTACAATGAGCAGTTCTTC
j_gene: TRBJ2-3; d_gene: .; abundance: many; v_gene: TRBV10-3; CDR3aa: CAASLTGDTQYF; CDR3nt: TGTGCCGCGAGCTTGACAGGAGATACGCAGTATTTT
j_gene: TRBJ1-4; d_gene: .; abundance: few; v_gene: TRBV28; CDR3aa: CASSLVWATATNEKLFF; CDR3nt: TGTGCCAGCAGTTTAGTGTGGGCGACTGCAACTAATGAAAAACTGTTTTTT
j_gene: TRBJ2-1; d_gene: .; abundance: .; v_gene: TRBV5-1; CDR3aa: CASSLQGKGNNEQFF; CDR3nt: TGCGCCAGCAGCTTGCAGGGAAAAGGGAACAATGAGCAGTTCTTC
j_gene: TRBJ2-7; d_gene: .; abundance: many; v_gene: TRBV25-1; CDR3aa: CASSLGSNEQYF; CDR3nt: TGTGCCAGCAGTTTGGGAAGCAACGAGCAGTACTTC
j_gene: TRBJ1-1; d_gene: .; abundance: few; v_gene: TRBV7-9; CDR3aa: CASLRERGTEAFF; CDR3nt: TGTGCCAGCTTAAGGGAGAGGGGCACTGAAGCTTTCTTT
j_gene: TRBJ2-1; d_gene: .; abundance: .; v_gene: TRBV4-3; CDR3aa: CASSQEGISNEQFF; CDR3nt: TGCGCCAGCAGCCAAGAAGGAATCTCCAATGAGCAGTTCTTC